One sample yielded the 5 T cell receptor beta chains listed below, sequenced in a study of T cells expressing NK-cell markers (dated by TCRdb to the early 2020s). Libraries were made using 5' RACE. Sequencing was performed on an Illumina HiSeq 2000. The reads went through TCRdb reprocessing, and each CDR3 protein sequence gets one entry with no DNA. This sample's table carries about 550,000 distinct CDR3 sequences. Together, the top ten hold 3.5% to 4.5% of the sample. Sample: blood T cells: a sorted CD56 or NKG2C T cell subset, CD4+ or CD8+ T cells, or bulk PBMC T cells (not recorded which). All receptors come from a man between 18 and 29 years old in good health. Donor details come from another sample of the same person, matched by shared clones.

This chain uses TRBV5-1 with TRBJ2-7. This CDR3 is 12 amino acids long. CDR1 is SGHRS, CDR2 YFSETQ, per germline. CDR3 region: CASSLGLSEQYF.

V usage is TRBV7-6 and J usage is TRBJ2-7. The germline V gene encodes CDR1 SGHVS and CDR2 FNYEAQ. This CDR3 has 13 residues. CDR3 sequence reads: CASSETVGYEQYF.

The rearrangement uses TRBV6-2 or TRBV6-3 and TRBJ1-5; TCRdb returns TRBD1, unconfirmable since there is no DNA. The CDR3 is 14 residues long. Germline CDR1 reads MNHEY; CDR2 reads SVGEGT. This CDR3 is CASSYTTPGQTQHF.

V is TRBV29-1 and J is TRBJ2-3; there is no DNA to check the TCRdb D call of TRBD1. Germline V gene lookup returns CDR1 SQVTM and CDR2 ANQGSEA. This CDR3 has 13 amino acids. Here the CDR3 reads CSVNTGITDTQYF.

This CDR3 reads CSVAPRSSNEQFF. The rearrangement joins TRBV20-1 to TRBJ2-1. This CDR3 region has 13 residues. Per the germline V gene, CDR1 is DFQATT and CDR2 is SNEGSKA (reference sequence).